This T cell receptor beta chain was retrieved from a study of blood T cell repertoires in COVID-19. Study at large: Acute-phase and convalescent COVID-19 samples originated in the United States, Italy and Spain. T cells, B-cell-depleted T cells, or PBMCs provided the cDNA or gDNA that served as material.

The CDR3 has 19 amino acids. The V and J ends lost 4 bases and 1 base, in that order; junction bases with no gene match: 11. CDR1 and CDR2 (germline): SGHRS, YFSETQ. Study processing details: Counts of nucleated cells, estimated from reference gene primer amplification, were obtained. This table comes from immunoSEQ multiplex PCR, and its TCRdb copy is limited to in-frame clones, with some not included. Clone size and V and J calls were adopted from that table, with D and trimming inferred from the DNA. This sample has a few hundred thousand clones, with around 84% found just once. The V and J genes are TRBV5-1 and TRBJ2-1; TRBD2 matches at 13 bases. Material: peripheral blood. This receptor was taken from a man between 60 and 75 years old with acute or convalescent COVID-19. The DNA of the CDR3 is TGCGCCAGCAGCACGGGACTAGCGGGGACACGCCTTTCCTACAATGAGCAGTTCTTC. It encodes CASSTGLAGTRLSYNEQFF. Full variable domain (outside the CDR3, taken from reference TRBV5-1 and TRBJ2-1): KAGVTQTPRYLIKTRGQQVTLSCSPISGHRSVSWYQQTPGQGLQFLFEYFSETQRNKGNFPGRFSGRQFSNSRSEMNVSTLELGDSALYLCASSTGLAGTRLSYNEQFFGPGTRLTVL.